This T cell receptor (beta chain) came from a study of blood T cell repertoires in COVID-19. Across the study: There were acute and convalescent COVID-19 samples, and they came from the United States, Italy and Spain. The cDNA or gDNA used as material had been derived from T cells, B-cell-depleted T cells, or PBMCs.

Authors' methods: From reference gene primer amplification, estimates of nucleated cell counts were derived. Using immunoSEQ multiplex PCR, the repertoire was profiled, and TCRdb retains in-frame clones only, with some absent. For V, J and clone size, that table is used; D and trimming come from the DNA. The repertoire has about 170,000 clones, about 86% of them found once; the top ten carry over 3.5%. CDR3 length: 14 residues. The V and J ends lost 5 bases and 12 bases, in that order; junction bases with no gene match: 15. Germline loops: CDR1 SGHAT, CDR2 FQNNGV. The clonotype was recovered from a man aged 18 to 29 with active or convalescent COVID-19. This chain links TRBV11-2 with TRBJ1-1; TRBD1 aligns across 7 bases. The sample consisted of peripheral blood. The CDR3 region is CASSTGDRMTVPFF. CDR3 nucleotides: TGTGCCAGCAGCACTGGGGACAGAATGACAGTACCTTTCTTT.